These 11 T cell receptor beta chains came from one sample sequenced in a study of blood T cell repertoires in COVID-19. Profiled with immunoSEQ multiplex PCR; TCRdb holds only in-frame clones, not every one. Of 200,000 to 250,000 clones in the sample, about nine tenths were seen once. Source material: peripheral blood. The receptors shown here come from a man aged 30-40 years who had recovered from COVID-19.

The chain is built from TRBV29-1 and TRBJ2-2; the match to TRBD2 covers 9 bases. V shed 6 bases, J shed 5 bases, and the junction held 13 bases outside the gene matches. This CDR3 comprises 16 residues. The V gene's germline CDR1 is SQVTM and CDR2 ANQGSEA. The CDR3 here is CSVLKGRTSATGELFF. DNA of the CDR3: TGCAGCGTCCTAAAGGGCCGGACTAGCGCGACCGGGGAGCTGTTTTTT.

The chain links TRBV11-3 to TRBJ2-3; 8 nucleotides align to TRBD2. The V gene's germline CDR1 is SGHNT and CDR2 YENEEA. The CDR3 loop spans 17 amino acids. V was clipped by 4 bases and J by 2 bases; unmatched bases: 11. The CDR3 is CASSSPTFSGTTDTQYF. The CDR3 DNA reads TGTGCCAGCAGCTCGCCTACCTTTAGCGGGACCACAGATACGCAGTATTTT.

The chain couples TRBV3-1 (or the pseudogene TRBV3-2) to TRBJ2-5, with D uncertain. Germline V gives CDR1 LGHDT, CDR2 YNNKEL (reference sequence). Trimming pared 2 bases from V and 1 base from J, leaving 14 bases between. The CDR3 covers 16 residues. CDR3 region: CASSQNWAPPQETQYF. The CDR3 DNA is TGTGCCAGCAGCCAAAATTGGGCACCACCCCAAGAGACCCAGTACTTC.

The chain has TRBV5-4 and TRBJ1-4; D is uncertain. CDR1 SGHNT and CDR2 YYREEE come from the germline V gene (reference sequence). V gave up 5 bases and J gave up 0 bases, with 11 bases separating them. The CDR3 is 15 amino acids. The chain's CDR3 is CASRSSLATNEKLFF. CDR3 sequence (DNA): TGTGCCAGCAGGAGTAGTCTTGCAACTAATGAAAAACTGTTTTTT.

The V and J genes are TRBV15 and TRBJ1-4, with D tentatively TRBD1 (5 bases). The CDR3 extends over 11 amino acids. The germline gives CDR1 LNHNV, CDR2 YYDKDF (reference sequence). The V end lost 1 base, the J end lost 16 bases, and 10 bases lay between the germline ends. In DNA form, the CDR3 reads TGTGCCACCAGCAGAGGACGGGGGGAGTTTTTT. This encodes CATSRGRGEFF.

V and J are TRBV10-3 and TRBJ2-1, with D perhaps given as TRBD1 or TRBD2 (5 bases each). The CDR3 has 12 residues. CDR1 and CDR2 from the germline V gene are ENHRY and SYGVKD. The V end was cut by 6 bases, the J end by 8 bases, with 11 bases between. The CDR3: CAIREGRDEQFF. CDR3 nucleotides: TGTGCCATCAGAGAGGGGCGGGATGAGCAGTTCTTC.

This chain uses TRBV6-5 with TRBJ1-1; unclear D gene. V was trimmed by 6 bases and J by 7 bases, leaving 9 bases between them. The CDR3 is 11 residues long. Germline CDR1 MNHEY, CDR2 SVGAGI. In DNA, the CDR3 is TGTGCCAGCAGGAGGAGTCATGAAGCTTTCTTT. Protein: CASRRSHEAFF.

V gene TRBV27 combines with J gene TRBJ1-4; 11 bases align to TRBD1. This CDR3 is 16 amino acids long. The germline V gene has CDR1 MNHEY and CDR2 SMNVEV (reference sequence). Unmatched junction bases numbered 12, after V lost 5 bases and J lost 10 bases. For the CDR3, the DNA is TGTGCCAGCAGTCCTATCCTAGGACAGGGGGCGGGAAAACTGTTTTTT. Translated: CASSPILGQGAGKLFF.

This chain uses TRBV5-1 with TRBJ2-4; 9 nucleotides match TRBD1. This CDR3 has 14 amino acids. Germline V lookup: CDR1 SGHRS, CDR2 YFSETQ. The trim removed 3 bases at V and 8 bases at J, leaving 6 bases unmatched. CDR3 protein: CASSWRQGEDIQYF. In nucleotides, the CDR3 is TGCGCCAGCAGCTGGCGACAGGGGGAGGACATTCAGTACTTC.

The chain joins TRBV9 to TRBJ1-6; tentatively, D is TRBD1 (6 bases). Trimming removed 4 bases at V and 5 bases at J, with 19 bases between. Per germline, CDR1 SGDLS and CDR2 YYNGEE. The CDR3 length is 17 residues. The CDR3 protein is CASSSRGGGHHNSPLHF. The CDR3 nucleotides read TGTGCCAGCAGCTCCCGAGGGGGGGGACACCATAATTCACCCCTCCACTTT. The variable domain in full, completed from reference TRBV9 and TRBJ1-6, reads DSGVTQTPKHLITATGQRVTLRCSPRSGDLSVYWYQQSLDQGLQFLIQYYNGEERAKGNILERFSAQQFPDLHSELNLSSLELGDSALYFCASSSRGGGHHNSPLHFGNGTRLTVT.

This chain joins TRBV27 and TRBJ1-2; D is unclear. The V end lost 4 bases, the J end lost 0 bases, and 6 bases lay between the germline ends. In germline, CDR1 is MNHEY, CDR2 SMNVEV (reference sequence). The CDR3 loop spans 13 amino acids. In DNA, the CDR3 is TGTGCCAGCAGTTATTCAACTAACTATGGCTACACCTTC. It is translated as CASSYSTNYGYTF.